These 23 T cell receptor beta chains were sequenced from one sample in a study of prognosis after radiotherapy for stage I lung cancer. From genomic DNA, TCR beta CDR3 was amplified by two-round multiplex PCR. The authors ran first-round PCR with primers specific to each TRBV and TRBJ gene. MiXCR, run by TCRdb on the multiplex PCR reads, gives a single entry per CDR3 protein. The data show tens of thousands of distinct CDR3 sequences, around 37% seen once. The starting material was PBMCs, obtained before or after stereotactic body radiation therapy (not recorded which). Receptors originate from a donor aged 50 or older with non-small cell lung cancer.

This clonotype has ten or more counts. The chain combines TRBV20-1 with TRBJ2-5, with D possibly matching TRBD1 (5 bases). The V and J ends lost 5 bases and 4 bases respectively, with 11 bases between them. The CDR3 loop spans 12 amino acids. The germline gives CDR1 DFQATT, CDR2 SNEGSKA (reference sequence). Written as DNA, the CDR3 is TGCAGTGCTTCTAGGGGATCAGAGACCCAGTACTTC. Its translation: CSASRGSETQYF.

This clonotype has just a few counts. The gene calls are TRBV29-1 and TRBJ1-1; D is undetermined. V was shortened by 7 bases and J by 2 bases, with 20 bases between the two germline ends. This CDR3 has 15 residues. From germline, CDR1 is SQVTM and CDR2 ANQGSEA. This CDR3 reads CSALDPLALNTEAFF. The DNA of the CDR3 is TGCAGCGCGCTAGACCCCTTAGCCCTTAACACTGAAGCTTTCTTT.

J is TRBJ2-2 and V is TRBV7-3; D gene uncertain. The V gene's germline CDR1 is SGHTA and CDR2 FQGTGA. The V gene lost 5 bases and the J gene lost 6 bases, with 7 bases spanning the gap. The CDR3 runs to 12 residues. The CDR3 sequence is CASSPVPGELFF. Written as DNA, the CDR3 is TGTGCCAGCAGCCCGGTTCCCGGGGAGCTGTTTTTT.

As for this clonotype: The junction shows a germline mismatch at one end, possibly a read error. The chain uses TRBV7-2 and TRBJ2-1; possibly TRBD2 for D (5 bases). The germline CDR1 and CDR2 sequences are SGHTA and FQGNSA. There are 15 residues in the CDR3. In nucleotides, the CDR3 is TGTGCCAGCAGCTTAGAGGTTAGAGGGTACAATGAGAAGTTCTTC. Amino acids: CASSLEVRGYNEKFF.

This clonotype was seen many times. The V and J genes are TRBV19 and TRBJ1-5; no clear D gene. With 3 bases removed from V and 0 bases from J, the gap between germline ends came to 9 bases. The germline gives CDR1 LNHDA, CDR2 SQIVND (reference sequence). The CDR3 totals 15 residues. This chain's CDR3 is CASSIRTYSNQPQHF. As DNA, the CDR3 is TGTGCCAGTAGTATTAGGACTTATAGCAATCAGCCCCAGCATTTT.

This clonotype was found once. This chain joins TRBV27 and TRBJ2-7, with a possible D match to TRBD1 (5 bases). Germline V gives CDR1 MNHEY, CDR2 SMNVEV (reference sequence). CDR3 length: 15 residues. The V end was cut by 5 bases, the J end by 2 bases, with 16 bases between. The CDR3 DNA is TGTGCCAGCAGTGAAGGGGCAAAGGGCCCCTACGAGCAGTACTTC. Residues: CASSEGAKGPYEQYF.

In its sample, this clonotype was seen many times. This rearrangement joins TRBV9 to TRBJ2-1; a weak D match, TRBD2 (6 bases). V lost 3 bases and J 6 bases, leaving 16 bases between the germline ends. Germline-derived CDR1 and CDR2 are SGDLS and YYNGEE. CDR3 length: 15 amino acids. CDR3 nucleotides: TGTGCCAGCAGCGGAGCCGGGACTCCCGTCAATGAGCAGTTCTTC. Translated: CASSGAGTPVNEQFF.

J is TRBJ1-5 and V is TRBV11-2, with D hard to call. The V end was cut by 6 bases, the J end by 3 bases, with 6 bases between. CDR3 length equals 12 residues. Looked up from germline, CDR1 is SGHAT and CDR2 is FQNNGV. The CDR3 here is CASSPVNQPQHF. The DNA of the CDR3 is TGTGCCAGCAGTCCAGTCAATCAGCCCCAGCATTTT.

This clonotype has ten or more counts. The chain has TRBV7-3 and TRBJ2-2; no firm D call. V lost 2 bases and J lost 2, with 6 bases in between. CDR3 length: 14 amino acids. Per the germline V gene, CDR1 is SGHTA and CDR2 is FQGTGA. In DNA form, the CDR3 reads TGTGCCAGCAGCTTAGGCCACAACACCGGGGAGCTGTTTTTT. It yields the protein CASSLGHNTGELFF.

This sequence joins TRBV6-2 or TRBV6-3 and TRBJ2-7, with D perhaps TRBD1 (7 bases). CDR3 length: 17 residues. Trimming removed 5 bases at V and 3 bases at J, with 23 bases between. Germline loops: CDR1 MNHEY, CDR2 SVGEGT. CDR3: CASSERRGQDYIYEQYF. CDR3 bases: TGTGCCAGCAGTGAGCGTCGAGGACAGGACTATATCTACGAGCAGTACTTC.

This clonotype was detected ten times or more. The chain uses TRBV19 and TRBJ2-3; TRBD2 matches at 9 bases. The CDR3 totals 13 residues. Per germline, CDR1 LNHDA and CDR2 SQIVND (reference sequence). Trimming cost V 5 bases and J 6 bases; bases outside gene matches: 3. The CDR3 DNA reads TGTGCCAGTAGTCTCGGACTAGCGGATACGCAGTATTTT. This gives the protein CASSLGLADTQYF.

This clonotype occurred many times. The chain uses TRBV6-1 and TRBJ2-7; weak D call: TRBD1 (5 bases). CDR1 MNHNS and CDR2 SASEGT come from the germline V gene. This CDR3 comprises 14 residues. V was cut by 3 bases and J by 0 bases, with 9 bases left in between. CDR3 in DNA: TGTGCCAGCAGTGATCGGACATTCTCCTACGAGCAGTACTTC. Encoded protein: CASSDRTFSYEQYF.

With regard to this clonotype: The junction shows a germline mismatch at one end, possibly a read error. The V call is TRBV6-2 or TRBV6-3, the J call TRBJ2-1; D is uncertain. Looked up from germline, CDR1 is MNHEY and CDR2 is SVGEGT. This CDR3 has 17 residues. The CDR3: CASSWPPRVSYYNEKFF. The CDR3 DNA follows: TGTGCCAGCAGTTGGCCCCCACGAGTCAGCTACTACAATGAGAAGTTCTTC.

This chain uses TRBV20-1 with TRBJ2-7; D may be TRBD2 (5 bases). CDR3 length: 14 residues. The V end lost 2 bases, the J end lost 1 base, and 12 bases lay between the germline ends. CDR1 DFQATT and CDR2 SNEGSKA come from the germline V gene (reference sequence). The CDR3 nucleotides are TGCAGTGCTAGATACCCTCTAGCTTCCTACGAGCAGTACTTC. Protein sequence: CSARYPLASYEQYF.

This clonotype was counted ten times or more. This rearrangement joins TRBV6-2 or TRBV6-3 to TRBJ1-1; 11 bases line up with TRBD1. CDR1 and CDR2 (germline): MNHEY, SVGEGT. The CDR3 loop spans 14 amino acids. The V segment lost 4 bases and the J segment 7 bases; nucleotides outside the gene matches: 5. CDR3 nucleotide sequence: TGTGCCAGCAGTTGGACAGGGGGCATTGGTGAAGCTTTCTTT. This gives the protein CASSWTGGIGEAFF.

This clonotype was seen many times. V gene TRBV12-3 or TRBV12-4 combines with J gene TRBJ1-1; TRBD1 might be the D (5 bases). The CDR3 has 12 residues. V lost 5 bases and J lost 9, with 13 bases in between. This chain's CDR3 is CASSTARGQAFF. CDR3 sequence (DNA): TGTGCCAGCAGTACTGCACGGGGACAAGCTTTCTTT.

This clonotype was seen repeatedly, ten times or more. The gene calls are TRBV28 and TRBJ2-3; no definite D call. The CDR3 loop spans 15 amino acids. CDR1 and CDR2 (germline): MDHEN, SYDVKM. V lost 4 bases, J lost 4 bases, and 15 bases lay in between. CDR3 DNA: TGTGCCAGCAGTTCCACTCGAGGTCGGTCAGATACGCAGTATTTT. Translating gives CASSSTRGRSDTQYF.

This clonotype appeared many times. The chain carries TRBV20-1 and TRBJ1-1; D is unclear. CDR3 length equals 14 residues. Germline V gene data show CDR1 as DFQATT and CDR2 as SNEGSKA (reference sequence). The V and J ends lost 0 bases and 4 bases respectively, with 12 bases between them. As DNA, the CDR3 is TGCAGTGCTAGAGATAGCGGCGGAAGCACTGAAGCTTTCTTT. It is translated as CSARDSGGSTEAFF.

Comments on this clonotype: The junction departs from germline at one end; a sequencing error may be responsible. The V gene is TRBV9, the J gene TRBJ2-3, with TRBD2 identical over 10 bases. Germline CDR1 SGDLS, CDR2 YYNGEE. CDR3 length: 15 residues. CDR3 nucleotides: TGTGCCAGCAGCGCGTCTAGCGGGAGTACAGATACTCAGTGTTTT. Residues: CASSASSGSTDTQCF.

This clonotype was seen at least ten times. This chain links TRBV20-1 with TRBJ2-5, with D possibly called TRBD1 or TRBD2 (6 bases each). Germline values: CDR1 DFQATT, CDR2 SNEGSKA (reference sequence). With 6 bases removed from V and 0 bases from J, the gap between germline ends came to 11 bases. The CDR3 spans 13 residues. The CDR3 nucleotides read TGCAGTGCCCGGGGGCTAGACCAAGAGACCCAGTACTTC. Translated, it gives CSARGLDQETQYF.

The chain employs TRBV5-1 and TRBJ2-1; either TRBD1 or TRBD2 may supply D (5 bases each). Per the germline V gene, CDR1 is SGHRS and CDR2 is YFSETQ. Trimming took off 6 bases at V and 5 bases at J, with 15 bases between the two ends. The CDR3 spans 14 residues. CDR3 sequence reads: CASITGQGHNEQFF. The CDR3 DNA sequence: TGCGCCAGCATCACGGGCCAGGGACACAATGAGCAGTTCTTC.

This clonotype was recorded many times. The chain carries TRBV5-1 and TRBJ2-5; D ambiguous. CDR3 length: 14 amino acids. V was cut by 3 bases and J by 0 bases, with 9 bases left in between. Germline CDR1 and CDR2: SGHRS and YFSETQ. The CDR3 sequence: CASSSKTHQETQYF. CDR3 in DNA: TGCGCCAGCAGCTCAAAGACGCACCAAGAGACCCAGTACTTC.

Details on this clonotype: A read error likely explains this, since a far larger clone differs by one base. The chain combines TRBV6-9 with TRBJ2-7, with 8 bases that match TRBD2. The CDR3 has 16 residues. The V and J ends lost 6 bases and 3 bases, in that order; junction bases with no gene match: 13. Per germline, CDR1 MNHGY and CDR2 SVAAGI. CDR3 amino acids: CASRKIAGTNVYEQYF. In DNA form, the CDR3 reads TGTGCCAGCAGAAAGATAGCGGGGACGAACGTCTACGAGCAGTACTTC.